This TCR beta chain was obtained from a study of CD4 T cells in relation to SARS-CoV-2 and coronaviruses. Comment on this clone: Its cognate antigen is unknown.

TCRdb's table, derived via immunoSEQ multiplex PCR, lists solely in-frame clones and lacks some. Of under 35,000 clones listed, 60% to 85% were seen once; the top ten hold around 15%. Unexposed donor CD4+ T cells date from about 2011-2018, before the COVID-19 pandemic. CD4+ T cells were isolated from the cells after about ten days of culture. Per germline, CDR1 SGDLS and CDR2 YYNGEE. CDR3 length: 14 amino acids. The V end lost 4 bases, the J end lost 0 bases, and 8 bases lay between the germline ends. The TCR sequence derives from a human donor in good health. This rearrangement joins TRBV9 to TRBJ1-5; perhaps TRBD1 as D (5 bases). The sequencing input was CD4+ T cells from PBMCs, cultured in vitro. The CDR3 reads CASSQGVSNQPQHF. The CDR3 coding sequence is TGTGCCAGCAGCCAGGGAGTTAGCAATCAGCCCCAGCATTTT.